The 28 T cell receptor beta chains listed next were all sequenced from one sample in a study of cytomegalovirus exposure and HLA in healthy donors (dated by TCRdb to 2016 to 2017). The library relied on the immunoSEQ multiplex PCR assay. For the multiplex PCR, a mixture combining 60 forward primers for TCR Vbeta segments and 13 reverse primers for TCR Jbeta segments was used. As stored in TCRdb, this immuneACCESS dataset retains in-frame rearrangements with V and J assigned. A fraction of the clones does not appear; measured against another copy, unresolved V genes explain less than half of the discrepancy, and the remainder lacks a known reason. Here the sample has more than 150,000 clones; 80% occur a single time. The ten most abundant clones make up 1% of the sample. The sample consisted of PBMCs. The receptors were sampled from a woman between 45 and 65 years old in good health and CMV-seropositive.

The chain joins TRBV11-1 to TRBJ2-3; D is perhaps TRBD2 (6 bases). The germline V and J ends were trimmed by 3 bases and 4 bases, with 11 bases remaining between them. The CDR3 is made up of 14 amino acids. Germline CDR1 and CDR2: SGHAT and FQDESV (reference sequence). As DNA, the CDR3 is TGTGCCAGCAGCTTCCGCGCGGGGCCAGATACGCAGTATTTT. This encodes CASSFRAGPDTQYF. Filled out from reference TRBV11-1 and TRBJ2-3, the complete variable domain reads EAEVAQSPRYKITEKSQAVAFWCDPISGHATLYWYRQILGQGPELLVQFQDESVVDDSQLPKDRFSAERLKGVDSTLKIQPAELGDSAMYLCASSFRAGPDTQYFGPGTRLTVL.

The CDR3 nucleotides are TGCGCCAGCAGCTTGGCCCAACAAGAGACCCAGTACTTC. Translation gives CASSLAQQETQYF. This chain uses TRBV5-1 with TRBJ2-5, with D unclear. CDR3 size: 13 residues. Germline V gives CDR1 SGHRS, CDR2 YFSETQ. The V gene lost 0 bases and the J gene lost 2 bases, with 5 bases spanning the gap.

The chain couples TRBV6-5 to TRBJ1-5, with TRBD1 matching 7 bases. The CDR3 covers 13 residues. Germline loops: CDR1 MNHEY, CDR2 SVGAGI. Germline trimming cut 6 bases from V and 5 bases from J; bases unmatched to any gene: 4. This CDR3 reads CASSRGRDQPQHF. In DNA form, the CDR3 reads TGTGCCAGCAGCAGGGGGAGAGATCAGCCCCAGCATTTT.

V is TRBV4-2 and J is TRBJ1-2; TRBD1 agrees at 7 bases. The J segment lost 2 bases and the V segment lost 4 bases, leaving 4 bases of the junction unmatched. CDR1 is LGHNA and CDR2 is YNFKEQ in the germline V gene. This CDR3 spans 14 amino acids. The CDR3 protein is CASSLTGANYGYTF. The CDR3 DNA reads TGTGCCAGCAGCCTAACAGGGGCCAACTATGGCTACACCTTC.

This clone was recorded a few times. The chain is built from TRBV7-9 and TRBJ2-7; 7 bases match TRBD1. V lost 3 bases, J lost 0 bases, and 2 bases stayed unmatched. The germline V gene encodes CDR1 SEHNR and CDR2 FQNEAQ (reference sequence). This CDR3 contains 14 residues. The CDR3 is CASSLTGSSYEQYF. In DNA form, the CDR3 reads TGTGCCAGCAGCTTGACAGGGTCCTCCTACGAGCAGTACTTC.

The V and J genes are TRBV7-2 and TRBJ2-7, with 9 bases lining up with TRBD1. After removal of 5 bases from V and 4 bases from J, the junction contained 9 bases not matched to a gene. Germline V CDR1 and CDR2: SGHTA, FQGNSA. This CDR3 contains 15 residues. The CDR3 protein is CASSPRTGAFYEQYF. DNA of the CDR3: TGTGCCAGCAGCCCTAGGACAGGGGCTTTTTACGAGCAGTACTTC.

This clone was counted a few times. This chain uses TRBV19 with TRBJ1-1; no definite D call. Trimming removed 3 bases from V and 12 bases from J, with 17 bases in between. The length of the CDR3 is 13 residues. Per the germline V gene, CDR1 is LNHDA and CDR2 is SQIVND (reference sequence). The CDR3: CASSMIAGSETFF. As DNA, the CDR3 is TGTGCCAGTAGTATGATTGCGGGCTCAGAAACTTTCTTT.

V and J are TRBV19 and TRBJ2-2; D not certain. CDR1 is LNHDA and CDR2 is SQIVND in the germline V gene (reference sequence). The CDR3 sequence is 12 residues long. V gave up 5 bases and J gave up 6 bases, with 7 bases separating them. The CDR3 nucleotides are TGTGCCAGTAGTTTTCGGTCCGGGGAGCTGTTTTTT. Amino acids: CASSFRSGELFF.

This chain links TRBV9 with TRBJ2-1; 8 nucleotides line up with TRBD2. From germline, CDR1 is SGDLS and CDR2 YYNGEE. The trim removed 2 bases at V and 2 bases at J, leaving 9 bases unmatched. The CDR3 has 17 amino acids. The CDR3 nucleotides are TGTGCCAGCAGCGTTGCGCATTTAGCGGGGACCTACAATGAGCAGTTCTTC. The encoded protein is CASSVAHLAGTYNEQFF.

V usage is TRBV4-1 and J usage is TRBJ2-1; 8 bases agree with TRBD2. Germline V gene data show CDR1 as MGHRA and CDR2 as YSYEKL. Germline trimming cut 2 bases from V and 9 bases from J; bases unmatched to any gene: 12. The CDR3 has 16 residues. CDR3 region: CASSQPFREGRGEQFF. CDR3 coding DNA: TGCGCCAGCAGCCAACCCTTCCGGGAGGGGAGGGGTGAGCAGTTCTTC.

The rearrangement links TRBV2 to TRBJ2-2; D ambiguous. Germline values: CDR1 SNHLY, CDR2 FYNNEI. V was shortened by 6 bases and J by 3 bases, with 5 bases between the two germline ends. There are 12 residues in the CDR3. This CDR3 is CASRYYTGELFF. In DNA, the CDR3 is TGTGCCAGCAGGTATTACACCGGGGAGCTGTTTTTT.

This clone occurred a few times. The chain uses TRBV28 and TRBJ1-5, with D unresolved. The length of the CDR3 is 17 residues. Germline V CDR1 and CDR2: MDHEN, SYDVKM. Trimming cost V 3 bases and J 3 bases, with 18 bases left between them. DNA of the CDR3: TGTGCCAGCAGTTTCGGGGTGGGCGGAAAGGTCAATCAGCCCCAGCATTTT. It codes for CASSFGVGGKVNQPQHF.

The genes are TRBV27 and TRBJ2-5; a possible D gene is TRBD1 (6 bases). Near its end, the DNA agrees better with TRBJ2-7, so the J call may be wrong. CDR1 MNHEY and CDR2 SMNVEV come from the germline V gene (reference sequence). The CDR3 is 13 amino acids. Here the CDR3 reads CASNRDNSYEQYF. The DNA of the CDR3 is TGTGCCAGCAACCGGGACAACTCCTACGAGCAGTACTTC.

The genes are TRBV27 and TRBJ1-1, with unresolved D. There are 15 residues in the CDR3. Deletions cut 5 bases from V and 0 bases from J, with 13 bases between. The germline V gene encodes CDR1 MNHEY and CDR2 SMNVEV (reference sequence). The CDR3 here is CASSPSTYLNTEAFF. In DNA form, the CDR3 reads TGTGCCAGCAGTCCGTCGACTTACCTGAACACTGAAGCTTTCTTT.

The chain combines TRBV7-9 with TRBJ1-1, with D unresolved. This CDR3 is built from 12 residues. V lost 5 bases to trimming and J lost 5 bases, with 9 bases between them. Germline values: CDR1 SEHNR, CDR2 FQNEAQ (reference sequence). CDR3: CASSIRETEAFF. CDR3 nucleotide sequence: TGTGCCAGCAGCATCCGGGAAACTGAAGCTTTCTTT.

This clone was observed a few times. The CDR3 region is CASSSRDTEGSYEQYF. CDR3 coding DNA: TGCGCCAGCAGCTCCCGGGACACTGAGGGGTCCTACGAGCAGTACTTC. The rearrangement joins TRBV5-1 to TRBJ2-7; perhaps TRBD1 as D (6 bases). The CDR3 spans 16 residues. Germline CDR1 reads SGHRS; CDR2 reads YFSETQ. Deletions cut 3 bases from V and 1 base from J, with 17 bases between.

The rearrangement links TRBV19 to TRBJ1-1, with TRBD1 as a possible D gene (5 bases). The CDR3 totals 16 residues. Looked up from germline, CDR1 is LNHDA and CDR2 is SQIVND (reference sequence). The ends were cut back, 5 bases at V and 4 bases at J, with 20 bases in the middle. This CDR3 reads CASSGRGGVKVTEAFF. The CDR3 DNA is TGTGCCAGTAGTGGCCGGGGAGGGGTAAAGGTCACTGAAGCTTTCTTT.

Regarding this clone: At one end the junction does not follow the germline gene, possibly because of a read error. The genes are TRBV11-2 and TRBJ2-7; 8 bases agree with TRBD2. CDR1 is SGHAT and CDR2 is FQNNGV in the germline V gene. The CDR3 consists of 13 residues. This chain's CDR3 is CASSLPWGREVGF. The CDR3 coding sequence is TGTGCCAGCAGCTTGCCTTGGGGGCGGGAGGTCGGCTTC.

This chain joins TRBV6-6 and TRBJ2-2; D perhaps matches TRBD1 (5 bases). Trimming stripped 7 bases from V and 8 bases from J, with 20 bases between. The CDR3 has 15 amino acids. CDR1 and CDR2 (germline): MNHNY, SVGAGI (reference sequence). CDR3 sequence: CASNSLTVRGGELFF. The DNA for the CDR3 is TGTGCCAGCAATTCCCTGACAGTTCGAGGAGGGGAGCTGTTTTTT.

The chain employs TRBV28 and TRBJ2-7, with 8 bases identical to TRBD1. The CDR3 is 15 residues long. The germline V gene encodes CDR1 MDHEN and CDR2 SYDVKM. V lost 5 bases to trimming and J lost 3 bases; unmatched junction nucleotides: 9. CDR3 loop: CASSTFRGQGYEQYF. The CDR3 nucleotides read TGTGCCAGCAGTACGTTCCGCGGACAGGGCTACGAGCAGTACTTC.

The CDR3 bases are TGTGCCAGCAGTTACTCGGGTCGGGGGGGCCTCTACGAGCAGTACTTC. It encodes CASSYSGRGGLYEQYF. The chain couples TRBV6-5 to TRBJ2-7, with TRBD2 identical over 8 bases. This CDR3 is 16 amino acids long. V lost 0 bases and J lost 3; bases outside the gene matches: 7. Germline V gene sequence: CDR1 MNHEY, CDR2 SVGAGI.

This chain connects TRBV19 to TRBJ1-1, with a possible D match to TRBD1 (5 bases). The CDR3 has 15 amino acids. Trimming shortened V by 7 bases and J by 3 bases, and 18 bases separated the two germline ends. In germline, CDR1 is LNHDA, CDR2 SQIVND (reference sequence). The CDR3 nucleotides read TGTGCCAGTAATCCAGCCGGGGGTTTACACACTGAAGCTTTCTTT. Translated: CASNPAGGLHTEAFF.

This clone has more than one count but fewer than ten. The V and J genes are TRBV7-2 and TRBJ2-2; D is perhaps TRBD2 (6 bases). The V end was cut by 5 bases, the J end by 6 bases, with 16 bases between. Germline CDR1 SGHTA, CDR2 FQGNSA. The CDR3 contains 15 residues. For the CDR3, the DNA is TGTGCCAGCAGCCCGATGGGGGGTGGGGCCGGGGAGCTGTTTTTT. This translates into CASSPMGGGAGELFF.

V gene TRBV7-9 combines with J gene TRBJ1-2; D gene unclear. This CDR3 has 13 amino acids. The germline V gene has CDR1 SEHNR and CDR2 FQNEAQ (reference sequence). V lost 1 base and J 7 bases, leaving 10 bases between the germline ends. The CDR3 loop reads CASSLVQATGYTF. The CDR3 DNA reads as TGTGCCAGCAGCTTAGTGCAGGCGACTGGCTACACCTTC. Looking up the rest from reference TRBV7-9 and TRBJ1-2 gives the full variable domain: DTGVSQNPRHKITKRGQNVTFRCDPISEHNRLYWYRQTLGQGPEFLTYFQNEAQLEKSRLLSDRFSAERPKGSFSTLEIQRTEQGDSAMYLCASSLVQATGYTFGSGTRLTVV.

The CDR3 spells CASSLVAQGSEAFF. The DNA for the CDR3 is TGTGCCAGCAGCTTAGTAGCACAGGGGTCTGAAGCTTTCTTT. This sequence joins TRBV11-2 and TRBJ1-1; 7 positions match TRBD1. The germline CDR1 and CDR2 sequences are SGHAT and FQNNGV. V lost 1 base, J lost 6 bases, and 5 bases stayed unmatched. The CDR3 length is 14 residues.

The gene calls are TRBV5-1 and TRBJ2-2, with a possible D match to TRBD2 (5 bases). In germline, CDR1 is SGHRS, CDR2 YFSETQ. This CDR3 region has 15 residues. V shed 2 bases and J shed 4 bases, with 12 bases lying between them. The CDR3 nucleotides are TGCGCCAGCAGCTTCCCCGAGGGTGGCACCGGGGAGCTGTTTTTT. As protein: CASSFPEGGTGELFF. The full variable domain, its missing parts supplied by reference TRBV5-1 and TRBJ2-2, is KAGVTQTPRYLIKTRGQQVTLSCSPISGHRSVSWYQQTPGQGLQFLFEYFSETQRNKGNFPGRFSGRQFSNSRSEMNVSTLELGDSALYLCASSFPEGGTGELFFGEGSRLTVL.

The chain uses TRBV5-1 and TRBJ2-6, with D possibly matching TRBD1 (5 bases). Germline lookup yields CDR1 SGHRS and CDR2 YFSETQ. The length of the CDR3 is 18 residues. The V end was cut by 0 bases, the J end by 2 bases, with 15 bases between. The CDR3, as DNA: TGCGCCAGCAGCTTGGTTTTGCAGGGTGGCGCTGGGGCCAACGTCCTGACTTTC. Translated, it gives CASSLVLQGGAGANVLTF.

The genes are TRBV5-5 and TRBJ2-2, with 8 bases lining up with TRBD2. The germline gives CDR1 SGHKS, CDR2 YYEKEE (reference sequence). The CDR3 has 16 residues. The ends lost 4 bases at V and 3 bases at J; junction bases unmatched: 8. The CDR3 protein is CASSVGTSGYTGELFF. The CDR3 DNA sequence: TGTGCCAGCAGCGTAGGAACTAGCGGATACACCGGGGAGCTGTTTTTT.